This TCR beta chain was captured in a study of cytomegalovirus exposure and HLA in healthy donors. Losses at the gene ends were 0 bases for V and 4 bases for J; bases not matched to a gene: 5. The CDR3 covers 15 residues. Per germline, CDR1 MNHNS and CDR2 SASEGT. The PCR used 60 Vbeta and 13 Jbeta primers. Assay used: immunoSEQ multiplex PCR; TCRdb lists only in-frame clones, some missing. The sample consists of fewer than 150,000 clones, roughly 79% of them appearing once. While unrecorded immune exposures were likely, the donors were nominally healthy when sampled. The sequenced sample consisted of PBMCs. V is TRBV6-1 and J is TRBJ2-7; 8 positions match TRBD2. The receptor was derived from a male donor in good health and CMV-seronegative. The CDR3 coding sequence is TGTGCCAGCAGTGAAGCCGGGACTAGGGTTTACGAGCAGTACTTC. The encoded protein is CASSEAGTRVYEQYF.